The 22 T cell receptor beta chains below all came from one sample that was sequenced in a study of blood T cell repertoires in COVID-19. Clones were sequenced by immunoSEQ multiplex PCR, and TCRdb holds only the in-frame ones, with some missing. The sample has 250,000 to 350,000 clones, about nine tenths seen once. Sequences were obtained from peripheral blood. The receptors were gathered from a woman under 40 with COVID-19, enrolled during active disease.

The chain carries TRBV6-5 and TRBJ2-7; TRBD1 agrees at 9 bases. The CDR3 runs to 14 residues. Per germline, CDR1 MNHEY and CDR2 SVGAGI. With V trimmed by 9 bases and J by 0 bases, 6 bases remained unmatched. The DNA of the CDR3 is TGTGCCAGTCGGGGGACAGGGTTCTCCTACGAGCAGTACTTC. Translation: CASRGTGFSYEQYF.

The J gene is TRBJ1-2, the V gene TRBV4-1; D possibly corresponds to TRBD1 (6 bases). There are 15 residues in the CDR3. Between the trimmed V and J ends, which lost 3 bases and 4 bases, there was a span of 15 bases. Germline V gene data show CDR1 as MGHRA and CDR2 as YSYEKL. CDR3: CASSQVIQGSYGYTF. The CDR3 DNA reads as TGCGCCAGCAGCCAGGTAATACAGGGCAGCTATGGCTACACCTTC.

The chain employs TRBV9 and TRBJ1-1; 8 nucleotides agree with TRBD1. Trimming cost V 1 base and J 4 bases; bases outside gene matches: 6. This CDR3 region has 15 residues. Germline V gene sequence: CDR1 SGDLS, CDR2 YYNGEE. The chain's CDR3 is CASSVLQTGGTEAFF. CDR3 nucleotides: TGTGCCAGCAGCGTACTCCAAACAGGGGGCACTGAAGCTTTCTTT.

The chain joins TRBV24-1 to TRBJ2-3, with 10 bases identical to TRBD2. CDR3 size: 15 residues. CDR1 is KGHDR and CDR2 is SFDVKD in the germline V gene. Unmatched junction bases numbered 8, after V lost 4 bases and J lost 8 bases. The CDR3 loop reads CATSERLAGAATQYF. The CDR3 region has the DNA TGTGCCACCAGTGAACGTCTAGCGGGAGCGGCTACGCAGTATTTT.

The chain recombines TRBV7-8 with TRBJ2-7, with D maybe TRBD1 (6 bases). The CDR3 is 16 residues long. Germline V gene data show CDR1 as SGHVS and CDR2 as FQNEAQ. Trimming cost V 4 bases and J 0 bases, with 16 bases left between them. CDR3 sequence: CASSSQQGNPSYEQYF. CDR3 bases: TGTGCCAGCAGCTCCCAACAGGGAAATCCCTCCTACGAGCAGTACTTC.

The CDR3 nucleotides read TGTGCCAGCTGGGCCGGGACTAGCGGGCCCAAGGAGCAGTTCTTC. The encoded protein is CASWAGTSGPKEQFF. V and J are TRBV6-5 and TRBJ2-1; TRBD2 matches at 12 bases. The CDR3 runs to 15 residues. Trimming took 8 bases from V and 10 from J; bases not matched to a gene: 12. The V gene's germline CDR1 is MNHEY and CDR2 SVGAGI.

The rearrangement joins TRBV7-3 to TRBJ1-5; D is ambiguous. With 2 bases removed from V and 7 bases from J, the gap between germline ends came to 9 bases. The germline CDR1 and CDR2 sequences are SGHTA and FQGTGA. The CDR3 is 13 amino acids. CDR3 DNA sequence: TGTGCCAGCAGCTTATCCCGCGAACAGCCCCAGCATTTT. Protein sequence: CASSLSREQPQHF.

This chain links TRBV2 with TRBJ2-4, with TRBD2 matching over 9 bases. Germline-derived CDR1 and CDR2 are SNHLY and FYNNEI. V shed 0 bases, J shed 8 bases, and the junction held 5 bases outside the gene matches. CDR3 length equals 15 residues. The chain's CDR3 is CASSEASTSGHIQYF. The CDR3 region has the DNA TGTGCCAGCAGTGAAGCTTCTACTAGCGGGCACATTCAGTACTTC.

The chain recombines TRBV19 with TRBJ2-1; the match to TRBD2 covers 10 bases. The CDR3 runs to 13 residues. The germline V gene encodes CDR1 LNHDA and CDR2 SQIVND (reference sequence). The V gene end was trimmed by 8 bases and the J gene end by 7 bases; junction bases not matched to a gene: 5. This CDR3 is CASRTSGKNEQFF. CDR3 nucleotides: TGTGCCAGTCGAACTAGCGGGAAAAATGAGCAGTTCTTC.

This chain joins TRBV5-4 and TRBJ1-2, with 9 bases matching TRBD1. V gave up 4 bases and J gave up 4 bases; unmatched junction bases: 5. This CDR3 has 14 residues. CDR1 and CDR2 from the germline V gene are SGHNT and YYREEE (reference sequence). As DNA, the CDR3 is TGTGCCAGCAGCCAACAGACAGGGGGCTATGGCTACACCTTC. This encodes CASSQQTGGYGYTF.

This clone was counted a few times. The rearrangement joins TRBV19 to TRBJ1-5; D remains unclear. The V end lost 5 bases, the J end lost 1 base, and 9 bases lay between the germline ends. The CDR3 has 14 amino acids. The germline gives CDR1 LNHDA, CDR2 SQIVND (reference sequence). The CDR3 loop reads CASSYSGSNQPQHF. Written as DNA, the CDR3 is TGTGCCAGTAGTTACTCGGGGAGCAATCAGCCCCAGCATTTT.

The chain combines TRBV28 with TRBJ2-7; 9 nucleotides match TRBD1. With V trimmed by 10 bases and J by 6 bases, 7 bases remained unmatched. The CDR3 runs 12 residues. Germline CDR1 MDHEN, CDR2 SYDVKM. CDR3 DNA sequence: TGTGCCAACCAGGACAGGGGCGGCGAGCAGTACTTC. Translation: CANQDRGGEQYF. The entire variable domain, with the rest obtained from reference TRBV28 and TRBJ2-7, is as follows: DVKVTQSSRYLVKRTGEKVFLECVQDMDHENMFWYRQDPGLGLRLIYFSYDVKMKEKGDIPEGYSVSREKKERFSLILESASTNQTSMYLCANQDRGGEQYFGPGTRLTVT.

This chain uses TRBV7-2 with TRBJ2-5; TRBD2 matches at 9 bases. The CDR3 covers 15 residues. Looked up from germline, CDR1 is SGHTA and CDR2 is FQGNSA. The J segment lost 5 bases and the V segment lost 1 base, leaving 5 bases of the junction unmatched. The CDR3 DNA is TGTGCCAGCAGCTTAGGAGGCGGGAGGGTGGAGACCCAGTACTTC. This translates into CASSLGGGRVETQYF.

To note about this clone: At one boundary the junction diverges from the germline segment, which might be a read error. V is TRBV7-7 and J is TRBJ2-2; 10 nucleotides match TRBD2. Germline V gene sequence: CDR1 SSHAT, CDR2 FNYEAQ (reference sequence). CDR3 length: 16 residues. As DNA, the CDR3 is TGTGCTAGCAGCGTACTAGCGGGACGACGCACCGGGGAGCTGTTTTTT. Translating it yields CASSVLAGRRTGELFF. The full variable domain, its missing parts supplied by reference TRBV7-7 and TRBJ2-2, is GAGVSQSPRYKVTKRGQDVTLRCDPISSHATLYWYQQALGQGPEFLTYFNYEAQPDKSGLPSDRFSAERPEGSISTLTIQRTEQRDSAMYRCASSVLAGRRTGELFFGEGSRLTVL.

The chain combines TRBV6-2 or TRBV6-3 with TRBJ2-1, with D hard to call. The CDR3 length is 14 residues. The V gene's germline CDR1 is MNHEY and CDR2 SVGEGT. V was clipped by 0 bases and J by 1 base, with 4 bases between them. The CDR3 sequence: CASSYSISYNEQFF. The CDR3 DNA reads TGTGCCAGCAGTTACTCAATATCCTACAATGAGCAGTTCTTC.

This rearrangement joins TRBV11-2 to TRBJ2-7, with 7 bases aligning to TRBD2. The CDR3 totals 12 residues. Germline V gene data show CDR1 as SGHAT and CDR2 as FQNNGV. V was pared by 4 bases and J by 6 bases, with 3 bases of the junction left unmatched. CDR3 nucleotides: TGTGCCAGCAGCTCGACTAGCCTCGAGCAGTACTTC. The encoded protein is CASSSTSLEQYF.

The chain couples TRBV19 to TRBJ2-7; the match to TRBD2 covers 10 bases. Germline CDR1 reads LNHDA; CDR2 reads SQIVND (reference sequence). CDR3 length: 18 amino acids. V lost 4 bases, J lost 3 bases, and 15 bases stayed unmatched. CDR3 DNA sequence: TGTGCCAGTAGTAAGGGGCTAGCGGGAGCAACCGGGGGCTACGAGCAGTACTTC. It codes for CASSKGLAGATGGYEQYF.

The CDR3 spells CASNPGGARDTEAFF. CDR3 nucleotides: TGTGCCAGCAACCCGGGGGGTGCGAGGGACACTGAAGCTTTCTTT. This chain joins TRBV6-6 and TRBJ1-1, with a weak D call TRBD1 (5 bases). CDR3 length: 15 amino acids. With 7 bases removed from V and 3 bases from J, the gap between germline ends came to 18 bases. CDR1 is MNHNY, CDR2 SVGAGI, per germline (reference sequence).

The chain links TRBV7-3 to TRBJ2-3; TRBD2 matches at 14 bases. Germline V gene lookup returns CDR1 SGHTA and CDR2 FQGTGA. The CDR3 has 16 amino acids. V gave up 5 bases and J gave up 6 bases; unmatched junction bases: 7. Here the CDR3 reads CASSQGTSGSADTQYF. The CDR3 coding sequence is TGTGCCAGCAGCCAAGGGACTAGCGGGAGTGCTGATACGCAGTATTTT.

The chain combines TRBV2 with TRBJ2-2; D perhaps matches TRBD1 (6 bases). This CDR3 comprises 14 residues. From germline, CDR1 is SNHLY and CDR2 FYNNEI. The V gene lost 6 bases and the J gene lost 2 bases, with 10 bases spanning the gap. The CDR3 nucleotides are TGTGCCAGCAGGGGACATCTCAACACCGGGGAGCTGTTTTTT. Its translation is CASRGHLNTGELFF.

The gene calls are TRBV5-1 and TRBJ2-7; TRBD2 matches 11 bases. Germline CDR1 SGHRS, CDR2 YFSETQ. This CDR3 has 15 residues. V lost 0 bases, J lost 4 bases, and 3 bases stayed unmatched. The CDR3 DNA reads TGCGCCAGCAGCTTGGGTACTAGCGGGAGTTACGAGCAGTACTTC. Protein product: CASSLGTSGSYEQYF.

This clone was seen a single time. The chain recombines TRBV28 with TRBJ2-3; TRBD2 matches at 12 bases. The CDR3 is 19 residues long. With 3 bases clipped from V and 3 bases from J, the junction kept 13 bases outside the gene matches. In germline, CDR1 is MDHEN, CDR2 SYDVKM. CDR3 region: CASSFRRLAGGSGTDTQYF. Here the CDR3 DNA reads TGTGCCAGCAGTTTTAGGAGGCTAGCGGGAGGGTCTGGGACAGATACGCAGTATTTT.